This T cell receptor beta chain originates from a study of T cell responses to AZD1222 COVID-19 vaccine (dated by TCRdb to the early 2020s). A note on the overall study: AZD1222 recipients with second doses at about 4 weeks or about 12 weeks were pooled, because spike-specific TCR depth and breadth did not differ between schedules. TCR sequencing was performed for 230 to 250 trial participants, of whom some 200 were given two doses of AZD1222 and around 25 were given two doses of MenACWY control vaccine. Trial participants were enrolled by age into 18-55, 56-69 and 70-plus year subgroups, with 148, 28 and 57 TCR-sequenced participants respectively. Summary of the overall study and its limitations: The 56-69-year group was small, and its depth increase did not reach significance, likely because of low power. Conclusions about previously exposed vaccinees are limited because only 5 or 6 AZD1222 recipients were SARS-CoV-2 seropositive at baseline. Participants were mostly white British and included more females than males, and it was suggested by the authors that clonal diversity may have been underestimated. The vaccine-associated CD4 TCRs covered the entire spike protein, and the dominant responses fell in regions 160-218 and 743-854. Spike-specific TCR breadth and depth rose significantly after two AZD1222 doses compared with day 0 and with MenACWY recipients. Epitopes outside the regions mutated in the B.1.351 and B.1.1.7 variants were reportedly recognized by nearly half of the unique spike-specific TCRs. No day 14 peak-response samples were available, so repertoires were characterized only after the peak T cell response.

The CDR3 regions of human TCRbeta chains were analyzed by immunosequencing. The original methods were these. Repertoire TCRs were matched against a reference library of SARS-CoV-2-specific TCRs generated with the MIRA antigen-specificity platform. Breadth meant the fraction of unique TCRs that were SARS-CoV-2-associated, whereas depth meant the fraction of total T cells that were SARS-CoV-2-associated. Each spike-specific TCR was assigned to its reactive spike region and to a CD4 or CD8 class using the MIRA data. Log10-transformed breadth and depth values were compared by one-way ANOVA with Sidak's multiple comparisons tests. TCRdb retrieved this table from immuneACCESS and kept in-frame rearrangements only. Not all clones are present; in checked studies, unresolved V genes account for under half, and no reason is known for the remainder. V and J calls and clone size are those listed in that table; D and trimming were worked out from the DNA. This sample has roughly 160,000 clones in its table, and 85% to 95% of those were observed once. Clones ranked in the top ten supply around 0.9% of the sample.

Reading the label with the study, this specimen's time point is: baseline before first vaccination. Vaccinee samples came from UK trials COV001 and COV002, including a single-blind randomized controlled phase 2/3 trial of AZD1222 (ChAdOx1 nCoV-19) in healthy adults. Trial participant PBMC samples were collected at day 0 and day 28 after the second dose for TCRbeta chain sequencing. The CDR3 starts with the cysteine, ends with the phenylalanine, and has 13 residues. Only CDR3 DNA is held: 39 bases, read in frame from base 1. V sheds 6 bases and J sheds 5 bases, leaving 13 bases between their ends. CDR1 and CDR2 are drawn from the germline V gene: KGHSH, LQKENI. To note about this clone: Which antigen it targets is not known. There are no base qualities to consult, and no much larger clone falls within one base.

Here the sequenced sample was peripheral blood, taken on day 0 of AZD1222 vaccination. The TCR comes from an adult in good health. This receptor chain uses TRBV18 and TRBJ1-1; no D gene call is confident. The bases read TGTGCCAGCTCCCCGGCGTGGGAAACTGAAGCTTTCTTT. Its protein reads: CASSPAWETEAFF.